Here is one TCR beta chain with its context. Its antigen is not known. From the 5' RACE reads, TCRdb called clonotypes with MiXCR, one entry per CDR3 protein. The sample has a few hundred thousand distinct CDR3 sequences, 20% to 25% seen once. This record belongs to a study of T-cell memory formation after mild COVID-19. Study-level findings and limits: Prior to infection, memory already included some responding clones, suggesting cross-reactive memory joined. For second-wave clones that peaked at day 37, SARS-CoV-2 specificity went unverified. Clones that contracted clustered mainly in CM and EM if CD4+ and in EMRA if CD8+. Day 15 to 85 contracting clones showed balanced CD4/CD8; day 15 to 37 expanders favored CD4+.

The germline V and J ends were trimmed by 3 bases and 4 bases, with 16 bases remaining between them. Per germline, CDR1 SGHNT and CDR2 YYREEE (reference sequence). This CDR3 contains 16 residues. This receptor was identified in an adult woman who had mild COVID-19 (a few samples of this study predate the infection). Cell type and time point are not known. The chain employs TRBV5-4 and TRBJ2-2, with D tentatively TRBD1 (5 bases). Sequenced input: PBMCs or a T cell subset sorted from them (not recorded which). The CDR3 DNA is TGTGCCAGCAGCTCCCTTTATGGGGCCTTCACCGGGGAGCTGTTTTTT. Translation gives CASSSLYGAFTGELFF.